The rows below give T cell receptor beta chains drawn from one sample of a study of cytomegalovirus exposure and HLA in healthy donors. Assay used: immunoSEQ multiplex PCR; TCRdb lists only in-frame clones, some missing. The sample lists fewer than 250,000 clones, just under 75% occurring once. The sample was PBMCs. These receptors came from a man between 25 and 39 years old in good health and CMV-seropositive. Each CDR3 is given with its conserved first and last residue. D genes are given only for firm matches. Clone sizes are given selectively: once, few, many, or a class where the clone is expanded.

V gene,J gene,D gene,clone size,CDR3 DNA,CDR3 protein
TRBV4-3,TRBJ2-1,TRBD2,once,TGCGCCAGCAGCCAAGATCTCGGCGGGAGCTCCTACAATGAGCAGTTCTTC,CASSQDLGGSSYNEQFF
TRBV18,TRBJ1-6,-,few,TGTGCCAGCTCCCTACAGCGCGGGCTGAATAATTCACCCCTCCACTTT,CASSLQRGLNNSPLHF
TRBV7-2,TRBJ2-7,TRBD1,-,TGTGCCAGCAGCTCGGGACAGGGGTTCCACGAGCAGTACTTC,CASSSGQGFHEQYF
TRBV9,TRBJ2-3,-,-,TGTGCCAGCAGCGCCGCGGCGGGCACCACAGATACGCAGTATTTT,CASSAAAGTTDTQYF
TRBV19,TRBJ1-2,TRBD1,-,TGTGCCAGTAGTACAAGACAGGGTGACTATGGCTACACCTTC,CASSTRQGDYGYTF
TRBV4-3,TRBJ2-1,TRBD2,once,TGCGCCAGCAGCCAGGGACGGGACTATTACAATGAGCAGTTCTTC,CASSQGRDYYNEQFF
TRBV7-8,TRBJ1-5,-,-,TGTGCCAGCAGCTTTGGCGGGAGGAGCAATCAGCCCCAGCATTTT,CASSFGGRSNQPQHF
TRBV29-1,TRBJ2-7,TRBD1,-,TGCAGCACAAGACAGGGGGCCTACGAGCAGTACTTC,CSTRQGAYEQYF
TRBV11-2,TRBJ2-5,-,-,TGTAGGGGGTCCGGGAAGGCCCAGTACTTC,CRGSGKAQYF
TRBV9,TRBJ2-7,TRBD1,-,TGTGCCAGCAGCGTAGGTTCGGGACAGGGGACCTACGAGCAGTACTTC,CASSVGSGQGTYEQYF
TRBV7-2,TRBJ1-2,-,few,TGTGCCAGCAGCTTAGTACGGGGGGGAAACTATGGCTACACCTTC,CASSLVRGGNYGYTF
TRBV6-6,TRBJ2-7,TRBD1,-,TGTGCCAGCACCGAGCGGACAGGGGCCTACGAGCAGTACTTC,CASTERTGAYEQYF
TRBV29-1,TRBJ2-1,-,-,TGCAGCGTTGAAGGAACGGTAGCCGACGCCTTTGAGAATGAGCAGTTCTTC,CSVEGTVADAFENEQFF
TRBV6-1,TRBJ1-4,TRBD1,-,TGTGCCACCATCCTGAACAGGGGGCTGTATGAAAAACTGTTTTTT,CATILNRGLYEKLFF
TRBV15,TRBJ2-7,TRBD2,-,TGTGCCACCAGTCTAGTACTAGCGGCCTCCTACGAGCAGTACTTC,CATSLVLAASYEQYF
TRBV30,TRBJ2-1,TRBD1,-,TGTGCCTGGAGTGTAATCGACAGGGTCAACAATGAGCAGTTCTTC,CAWSVIDRVNNEQFF
TRBV4-2,TRBJ2-7,TRBD2,-,TGTGCCAGCAGCCAAGGAAGGACTAGCGGGAGCCACGAGCAGTACTTC,CASSQGRTSGSHEQYF
TRBV9,TRBJ2-1,-,-,TGTGCCAGCAGCGTAGCCTCAGGCGATGGGGGCCTCGACAATGAGCAGTTCTTC,CASSVASGDGGLDNEQFF
TRBV6-5,TRBJ2-7,TRBD2,few,TGTGCCAGCAGTTACCTAGCGGGGGGTCCCTACGAGCAGTACTTC,CASSYLAGGPYEQYF
TRBV6-5,TRBJ1-1,-,-,TGTGCCAGCAGTTACTCAGGGGAATGGGGTGAAGCTTTCTTT,CASSYSGEWGEAFF
TRBV4-1,TRBJ1-6,TRBD1,-,TGCGCCAGCAGCCAAGACCTTCCGGGACAGCATAATTCACCCCTCCACTTT,CASSQDLPGQHNSPLHF
TRBV11-2,TRBJ1-1,TRBD1,few,TGTGCCAGCAGCTCGGAGGGGGCGAACACTGAAGCTTTCTTT,CASSSEGANTEAFF
TRBV10-3,TRBJ1-5,-,-,TGTGCCATCAGTGTCGCAGATCAGCCCCAGCATTTT,CAISVADQPQHF
TRBV6-6,TRBJ1-1,-,-,TGTGCCAGCAGCCAAGGACAGCAGTACACTGAAGCTTTCTTT,CASSQGQQYTEAFF
TRBV19,TRBJ1-5,-,-,TGTGCCAGTCGACGGCAGGAAGGCAATCAGCCCCAGCATTTT,CASRRQEGNQPQHF
TRBV6-1,TRBJ2-7,TRBD1,-,TGTGCCAGCAGTGAAGGGCAGGGGGCGTGGGAGCAGTACTTC,CASSEGQGAWEQYF
TRBV28,TRBJ2-7,-,once,TGTGCCAGCAGTGCCCCGGGGACACTGGGGAAGCAGTACTTC,CASSAPGTLGKQYF
TRBV19,TRBJ1-2,-,once,TGTGCCAGTATGGTACAGGGATATGGCTACACCTTC,CASMVQGYGYTF
TRBV7-2,TRBJ2-5,-,-,TGTGCCAGCAGCCCCGACTACTCAAAAGAGACCCAGTACTTC,CASSPDYSKETQYF
TRBV5-6,TRBJ1-5,TRBD1,once,TGTGCCAGCAGCTTGGAGGGGGCTAATCAGCCCCAGCATTTT,CASSLEGANQPQHF
TRBV7-2,TRBJ2-2,-,-,TGTGCCAGCAGGCGGGGTCGCGCGAACACCGGGGAGCTGTTTTTT,CASRRGRANTGELFF
TRBV19,TRBJ2-3,TRBD2,-,TGTGCCAGTACCCTAGCGGGAGGTTCAGATACGCAGTATTTT,CASTLAGGSDTQYF
TRBV6-5,TRBJ1-4,-,-,TGTGCCAGCAGTTGGGGGGAGGAACTGTTTTTT,CASSWGEELFF
TRBV7-2,TRBJ1-3,-,-,TGTGCCAGCAGCTCCGTCCTGGGGGGGGGAAACACCATATATTTT,CASSSVLGGGNTIYF
TRBV7-9,TRBJ2-1,-,-,TGTGCCAGCAGCTTAAGGGGCGGATATGATGAGCAGTTCTTC,CASSLRGGYDEQFF
TRBV18,TRBJ2-7,-,once,TGTGCCAGCTCACCAAATCAGGTATCCCACGCTGGCTCCTACGAGCAGTACTTC,CASSPNQVSHAGSYEQYF
TRBV7-2,TRBJ2-1,TRBD2,-,TGTGCCAGCAGCAGAGGACTAGCGGGAGGGCTGAGCTCCTACAATGAGCAGTTCTTC,CASSRGLAGGLSSYNEQFF
TRBV30,TRBJ1-1,-,-,TGTGCCGCCACTCCCCTCAGGGGGAACACTGAAGCTTTCTTT,CAATPLRGNTEAFF
TRBV7-3,TRBJ2-1,TRBD2,-,TGTGCCAGCAGCCCCGGGGGGAGGGAGCAGTTCTTC,CASSPGGREQFF
TRBV5-8,TRBJ2-7,TRBD1,-,TGTGCCAGCAGCATGACAGGGGCCAACGAGCAGTACTTC,CASSMTGANEQYF